Sequencing of this T cell receptor (beta chain) was carried out in a study of Ad26.COV2.S vaccination and SARS-CoV-2 variants. Study observations and caveats: Estimates derived from TCR breadth and depth analyses may have underestimated total T cell responses. Spike-specific TCR breadth in vaccine recipients exceeded that seen in placebo recipients.

Treatment specified: about 20 received Ad26.COV2.S at low or high dose, single or two shots; about 5 received placebo; per-sample allocation not given. All samples were drawn on day 63, counting from the first vaccine or placebo injection. The CDR3 runs to 12 residues. Deletions cut 4 bases from V and 8 bases from J, with 8 bases between. Germline assignment: CDR1 KGHDR and CDR2 SFDVKD. The repertoire was sequenced with immunoSEQ multiplex PCR; TCRdb's copy has only in-frame clones and lacks some. There are around 300,000 clones in the sample; about 86% occur only once, and around a tenth lies in the top ten. As regards this clone: Antigen: not known.

The sample here was peripheral blood, taken in a trial of Ad26.COV2.S vaccine versus placebo. This TCR was recovered from a person aged 18-60 years who received the Ad26.COV2.S COVID-19 vaccine or a placebo. The V and J genes are TRBV24-1 and TRBJ2-1; D is unresolved. The CDR3: CATSDRSDEQFF. Here the CDR3 DNA reads TGTGCCACCAGTGACAGGTCGGATGAGCAGTTCTTC.